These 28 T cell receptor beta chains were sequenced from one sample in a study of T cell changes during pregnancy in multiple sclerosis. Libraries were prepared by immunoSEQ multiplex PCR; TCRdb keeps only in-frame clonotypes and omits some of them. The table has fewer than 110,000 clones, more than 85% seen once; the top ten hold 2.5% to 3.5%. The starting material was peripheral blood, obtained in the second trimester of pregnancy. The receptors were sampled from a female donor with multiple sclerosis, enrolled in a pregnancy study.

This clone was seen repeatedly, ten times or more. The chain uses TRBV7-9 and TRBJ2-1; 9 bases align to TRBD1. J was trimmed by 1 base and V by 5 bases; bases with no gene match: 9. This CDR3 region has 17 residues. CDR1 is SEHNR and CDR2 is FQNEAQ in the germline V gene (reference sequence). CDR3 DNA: TGTGCCAGCAGCCCCCGGACAGGGGAGACGTCCTACAATGAGCAGTTCTTC. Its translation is CASSPRTGETSYNEQFF. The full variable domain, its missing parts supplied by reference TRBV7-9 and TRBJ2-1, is DTGVSQNPRHKITKRGQNVTFRCDPISEHNRLYWYRQTLGQGPEFLTYFQNEAQLEKSRLLSDRFSAERPKGSFSTLEIQRTEQGDSAMYLCASSPRTGETSYNEQFFGPGTRLTVL.

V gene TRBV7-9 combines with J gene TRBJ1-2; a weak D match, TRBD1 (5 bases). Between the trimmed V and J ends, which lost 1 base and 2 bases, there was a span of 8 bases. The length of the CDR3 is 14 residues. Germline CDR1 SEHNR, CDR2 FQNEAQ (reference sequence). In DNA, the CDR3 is TGTGCCAGCAGCTTAGGACAGATCAACTATGGCTACACCTTC. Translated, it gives CASSLGQINYGYTF. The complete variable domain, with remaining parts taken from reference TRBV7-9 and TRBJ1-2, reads DTGVSQNPRHKITKRGQNVTFRCDPISEHNRLYWYRQTLGQGPEFLTYFQNEAQLEKSRLLSDRFSAERPKGSFSTLEIQRTEQGDSAMYLCASSLGQINYGYTFGSGTRLTVV.

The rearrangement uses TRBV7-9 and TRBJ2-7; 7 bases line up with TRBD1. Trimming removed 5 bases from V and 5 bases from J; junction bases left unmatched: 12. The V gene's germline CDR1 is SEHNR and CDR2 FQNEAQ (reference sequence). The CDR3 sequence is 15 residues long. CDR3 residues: CASSAITDRAHEQYF. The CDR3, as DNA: TGTGCCAGCAGCGCAATTACCGACAGGGCCCACGAGCAGTACTTC.

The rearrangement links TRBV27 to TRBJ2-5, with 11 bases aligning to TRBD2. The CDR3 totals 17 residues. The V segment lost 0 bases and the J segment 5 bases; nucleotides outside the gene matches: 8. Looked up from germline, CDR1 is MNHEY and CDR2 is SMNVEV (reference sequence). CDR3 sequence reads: CASSLSLSGRAPETQYF. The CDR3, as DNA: TGTGCCAGCAGTTTATCCCTTAGCGGGAGGGCCCCCGAGACCCAGTACTTC.

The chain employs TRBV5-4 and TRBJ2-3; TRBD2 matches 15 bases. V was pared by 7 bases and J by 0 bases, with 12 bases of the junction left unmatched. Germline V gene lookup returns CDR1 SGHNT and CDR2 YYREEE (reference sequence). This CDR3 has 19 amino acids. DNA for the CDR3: TGTGCCAGCCTTAGGACTAGCGGGAGGGCCCCAGCTAGCACAGATACGCAGTATTTT. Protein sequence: CASLRTSGRAPASTDTQYF.

The CDR3 DNA sequence: TGTGCCAGAAGCTTGAAAACCGGGACTCAAACTGGGCACTACGAGCAGTACTTC. This codes for CARSLKTGTQTGHYEQYF. The chain has TRBV5-3 and TRBJ2-7; perhaps TRBD2 as D (6 bases). TRBV5-3 is recorded as an ORF, its role being uncertain. The CDR3 runs to 18 residues. V was clipped by 1 base and J by 3 bases, with 23 bases between them.

CDR3 protein: CASSLSGGNQPQHF. CDR3 DNA: TGTGCCAGCAGCTTAAGCGGAGGCAATCAGCCCCAGCATTTT. The V and J genes are TRBV7-9 and TRBJ1-5; D is undetermined. Germline CDR1 is SEHNR and CDR2 is FQNEAQ (reference sequence). The CDR3 loop spans 14 amino acids. V dropped 2 bases and J dropped 2 bases, with 7 bases sitting between them.

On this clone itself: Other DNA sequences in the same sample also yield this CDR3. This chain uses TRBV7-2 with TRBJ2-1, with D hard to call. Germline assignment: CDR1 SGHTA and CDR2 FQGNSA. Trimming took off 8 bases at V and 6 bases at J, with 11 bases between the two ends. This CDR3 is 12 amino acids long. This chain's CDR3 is CASSPPSNEQFF. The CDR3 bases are TGTGCCAGCTCCCCTCCGAGCAATGAGCAGTTCTTC.

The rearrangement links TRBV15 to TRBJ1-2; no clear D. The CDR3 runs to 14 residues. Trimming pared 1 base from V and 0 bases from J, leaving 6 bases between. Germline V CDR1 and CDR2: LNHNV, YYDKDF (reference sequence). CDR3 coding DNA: TGTGCCACCAGCAGAGGGAGCACTAACTATGGCTACACCTTC. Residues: CATSRGSTNYGYTF.

The chain's CDR3 is CASSLGVITGELFF. CDR3 DNA sequence: TGCGCCAGCAGCTTGGGCGTTATCACCGGGGAGCTGTTTTTT. The V gene is TRBV5-1, the J gene TRBJ2-2; D gene ambiguous. The CDR3 sequence is 14 residues long. Trimming cost V 0 bases and J 4 bases, with 7 bases left between them. Looked up from germline, CDR1 is SGHRS and CDR2 is YFSETQ.

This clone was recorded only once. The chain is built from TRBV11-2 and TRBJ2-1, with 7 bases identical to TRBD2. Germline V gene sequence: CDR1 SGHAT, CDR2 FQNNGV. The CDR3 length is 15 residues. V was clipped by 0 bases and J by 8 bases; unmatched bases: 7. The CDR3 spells CASSLDRRGNYEQFF. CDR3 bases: TGTGCCAGCAGCTTAGATCGGCGGGGGAACTATGAGCAGTTCTTC.

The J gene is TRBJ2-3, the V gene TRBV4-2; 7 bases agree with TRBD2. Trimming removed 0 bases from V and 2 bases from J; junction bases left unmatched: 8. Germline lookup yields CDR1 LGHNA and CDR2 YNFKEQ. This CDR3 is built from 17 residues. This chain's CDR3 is CASSQDSGRPNTDTQYF. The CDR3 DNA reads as TGTGCCAGCAGCCAAGATTCCGGGAGGCCAAACACAGATACGCAGTATTTT.

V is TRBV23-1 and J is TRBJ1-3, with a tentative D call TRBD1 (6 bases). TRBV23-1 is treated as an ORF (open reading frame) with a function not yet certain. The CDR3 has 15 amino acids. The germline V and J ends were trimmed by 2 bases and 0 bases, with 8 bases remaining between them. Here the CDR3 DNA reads TGCGCCAGCAGTCAAAGGGGGAACTCTGGAAACACCATATATTTT. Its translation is CASSQRGNSGNTIYF.

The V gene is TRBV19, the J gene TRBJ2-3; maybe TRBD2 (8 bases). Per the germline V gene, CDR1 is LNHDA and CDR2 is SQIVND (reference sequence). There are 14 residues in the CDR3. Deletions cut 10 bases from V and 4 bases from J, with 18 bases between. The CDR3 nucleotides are TGTGCCACCGGGACAGCGGGAGCCCCAGATACGCAGTATTTT. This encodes CATGTAGAPDTQYF.

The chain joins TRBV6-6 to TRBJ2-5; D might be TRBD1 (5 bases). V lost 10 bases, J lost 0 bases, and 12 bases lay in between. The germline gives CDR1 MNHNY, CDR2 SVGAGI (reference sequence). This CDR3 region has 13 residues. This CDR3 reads CATRWGYQETQYF. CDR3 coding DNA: TGTGCCACCAGGTGGGGCTACCAAGAGACCCAGTACTTC.

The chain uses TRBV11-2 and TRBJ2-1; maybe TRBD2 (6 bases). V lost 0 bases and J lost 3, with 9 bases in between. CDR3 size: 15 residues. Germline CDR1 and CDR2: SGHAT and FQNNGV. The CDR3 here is CASSLELAVYNEQFF. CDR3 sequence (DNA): TGTGCCAGCAGCTTAGAATTAGCGGTCTACAATGAGCAGTTCTTC.

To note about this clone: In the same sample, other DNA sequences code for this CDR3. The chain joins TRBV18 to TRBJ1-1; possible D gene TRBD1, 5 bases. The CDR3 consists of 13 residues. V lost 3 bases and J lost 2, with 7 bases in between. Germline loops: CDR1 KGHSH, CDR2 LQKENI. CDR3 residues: CASSPTGNTEAFF. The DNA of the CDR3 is TGTGCCAGCTCACCTACAGGAAACACTGAAGCTTTCTTT.

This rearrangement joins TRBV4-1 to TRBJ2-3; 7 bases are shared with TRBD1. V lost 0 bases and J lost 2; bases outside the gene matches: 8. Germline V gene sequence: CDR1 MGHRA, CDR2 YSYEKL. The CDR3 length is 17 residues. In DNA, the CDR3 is TGCGCCAGCAGCCAAGAAGGGGGCGCGATGTCCACAGATACGCAGTATTTT. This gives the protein CASSQEGGAMSTDTQYF.

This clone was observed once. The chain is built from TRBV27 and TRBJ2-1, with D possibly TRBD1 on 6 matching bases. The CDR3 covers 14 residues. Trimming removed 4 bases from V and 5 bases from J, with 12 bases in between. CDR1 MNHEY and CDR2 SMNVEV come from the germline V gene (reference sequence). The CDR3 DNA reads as TGTGCCAGCAGTTCTCAGGGACATAACAATGAGCAGTTCTTC. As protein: CASSSQGHNNEQFF.

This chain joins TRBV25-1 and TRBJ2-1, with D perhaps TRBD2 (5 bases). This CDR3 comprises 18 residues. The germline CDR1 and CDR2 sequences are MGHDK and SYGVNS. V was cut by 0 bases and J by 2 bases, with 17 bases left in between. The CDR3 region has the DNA TGTGCCAGCAGTGAATATTTCTCTCGGGGAGAAACCTACAATGAGCAGTTCTTC. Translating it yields CASSEYFSRGETYNEQFF.

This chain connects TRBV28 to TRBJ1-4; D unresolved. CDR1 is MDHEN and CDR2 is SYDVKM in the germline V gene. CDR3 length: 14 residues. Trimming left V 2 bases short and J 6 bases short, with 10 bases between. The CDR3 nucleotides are TGTGCCAGCAGTTTACCCGTTTCCGATGAAAAACTGTTTTTT. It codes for CASSLPVSDEKLFF.

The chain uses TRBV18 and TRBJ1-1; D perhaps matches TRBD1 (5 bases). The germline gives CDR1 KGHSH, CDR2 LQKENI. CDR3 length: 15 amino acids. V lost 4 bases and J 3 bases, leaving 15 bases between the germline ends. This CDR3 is CASSLSQGSDTEAFF. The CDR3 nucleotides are TGTGCCAGCTCACTTTCCCAGGGCTCTGACACTGAAGCTTTCTTT.

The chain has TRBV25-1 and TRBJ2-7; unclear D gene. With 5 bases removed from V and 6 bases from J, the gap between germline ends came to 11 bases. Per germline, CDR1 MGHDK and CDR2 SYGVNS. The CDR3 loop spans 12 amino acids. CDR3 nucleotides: TGTGCCAGCAGTCGAGTTCCAGGCGAGCAGTACTTC. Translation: CASSRVPGEQYF.

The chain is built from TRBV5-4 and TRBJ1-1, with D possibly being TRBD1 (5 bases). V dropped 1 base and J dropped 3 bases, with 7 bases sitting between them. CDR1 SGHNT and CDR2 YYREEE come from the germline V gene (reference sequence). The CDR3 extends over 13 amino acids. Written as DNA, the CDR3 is TGTGCCAGCAGCTTGCCGGGGGACACTGAAGCTTTCTTT. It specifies CASSLPGDTEAFF.

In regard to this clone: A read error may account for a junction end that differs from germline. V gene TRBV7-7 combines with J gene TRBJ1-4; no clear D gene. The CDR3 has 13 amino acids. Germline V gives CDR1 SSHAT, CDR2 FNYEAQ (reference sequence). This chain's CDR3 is CASSLARGEKLFF. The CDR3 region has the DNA TGTGCTAGCAGCTTAGCGCGAGGTGAAAAACTGTTTTTT.

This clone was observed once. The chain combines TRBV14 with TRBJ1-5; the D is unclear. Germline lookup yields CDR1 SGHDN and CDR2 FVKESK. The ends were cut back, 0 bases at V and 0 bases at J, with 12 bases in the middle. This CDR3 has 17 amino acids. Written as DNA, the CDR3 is TGTGCCAGCAGCCAAGATGAGGATCCCTATAGCAATCAGCCCCAGCATTTT. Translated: CASSQDEDPYSNQPQHF. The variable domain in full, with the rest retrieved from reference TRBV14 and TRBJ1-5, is EAGVTQFPSHSVIEKGQTVTLRCDPISGHDNLYWYRRVMGKEIKFLLHFVKESKQDESGMPNNRFLAERTGGTYSTLKVQPAELEDSGVYFCASSQDEDPYSNQPQHFGDGTRLSIL.

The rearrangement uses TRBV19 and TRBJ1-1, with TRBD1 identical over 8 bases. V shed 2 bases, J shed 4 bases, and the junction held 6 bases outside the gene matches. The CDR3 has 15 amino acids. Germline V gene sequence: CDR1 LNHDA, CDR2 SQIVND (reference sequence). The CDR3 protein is CASSIQGADSTEAFF. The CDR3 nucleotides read TGTGCCAGTAGTATACAGGGGGCGGATAGCACTGAAGCTTTCTTT.

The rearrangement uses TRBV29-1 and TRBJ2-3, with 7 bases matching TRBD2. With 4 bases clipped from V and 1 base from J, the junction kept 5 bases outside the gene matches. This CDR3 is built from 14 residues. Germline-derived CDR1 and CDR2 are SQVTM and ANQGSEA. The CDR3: CSVALLAGTDTQYF. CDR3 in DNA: TGCAGCGTTGCCCTCCTAGCGGGCACAGATACGCAGTATTTT.